Below, one T cell receptor beta chain is given with its context. The data originate from a study of blood T cell repertoires in COVID-19. Study summary: Samples taken during acute and convalescent COVID-19 were collected in the United States, Italy and Spain. PBMCs, B-cell-depleted T cells, or T cells were the source of the cDNA or gDNA that made up the material.

In the original analysis: Nucleated cell counts were estimated from reference gene primer amplification. This table comes from immunoSEQ multiplex PCR, and its TCRdb copy is limited to in-frame clones, with some not included. That table gives V, J and clone size, and the DNA gave D and trimming. In the table there are 200,000 to 250,000 clones, approximately 88% of which are singletons. CDR1 KGHDR and CDR2 SFDVKD come from the germline V gene. This CDR3 has 15 amino acids. V was trimmed by 5 bases and J by 4 bases, leaving 13 bases between them. V usage is TRBV24-1 and J usage is TRBJ2-2; maybe TRBD1 (5 bases). The sample taken for sequencing was PBMCs or T cells enriched from blood (not recorded which). This receptor was obtained from a woman in her 30s with acute COVID-19. CDR3 in amino acids: CATSATNQGTGELFF. The CDR3 region has the DNA TGTGCCACCAGTGCGACAAATCAGGGCACCGGGGAGCTGTTTTTT.